These 30 T cell receptor beta chains originate from one sample sequenced in a study of metastatic and nonmetastatic thyroid tumors. TCRdb reanalyzed the PCR reads with MiXCR. The table has 22,000 or so clones, about 20% seen once. Thyroid surgery was preceded by no treatment in any patient. Specimen: tumor tissue. The receptors were sampled from a female donor with papillary thyroid cancer or a benign thyroid nodule (not recorded which). Some clones in this sample may be carry-over from other donors' samples.

There are many counts of this clone. This chain links TRBV6-5 with TRBJ2-1; 11 bases align to TRBD2. J gave up 0 bases and V 6 bases, and 7 bases lay outside the gene matches. The germline gives CDR1 MNHEY, CDR2 SVGAGI. The length of the CDR3 is 17 residues. DNA for the CDR3: TGTGCCAGCAGCCGATTAGCGGGAGGGAGCTCCTACAATGAGCAGTTCTTC. Translated: CASSRLAGGSSYNEQFF.

The sample holds many counts of this clone. The rearrangement uses TRBV3-1 and TRBJ1-2, with a tentative D call TRBD1 (5 bases). Trimming pared 6 bases from V and 2 bases from J, leaving 16 bases between. The germline V gene has CDR1 LGHDT and CDR2 YNNKEL (reference sequence). This CDR3 comprises 15 residues. The CDR3 loop is CASRGLIRENYGYTF. As DNA, the CDR3 is TGTGCCAGCAGAGGGTTGATCAGGGAGAACTATGGCTACACCTTC.

The chain combines TRBV9 with TRBJ1-2; D not certain. V was cut by 0 bases and J by 3 bases, with 15 bases left in between. CDR1 is SGDLS and CDR2 is YYNGEE in the germline V gene. The CDR3 loop spans 16 amino acids. The CDR3 here is CASSVGEEPRYYGYTF. CDR3 in DNA: TGTGCCAGCAGCGTAGGGGAGGAGCCCCGGTACTATGGCTACACCTTC. Complete variable domain (other parts from reference TRBV9 and TRBJ1-2): DSGVTQTPKHLITATGQRVTLRCSPRSGDLSVYWYQQSLDQGLQFLIQYYNGEERAKGNILERFSAQQFPDLHSELNLSSLELGDSALYFCASSVGEEPRYYGYTFGSGTRLTVV.

The chain employs TRBV20-1 and TRBJ2-7, with D tentatively TRBD2 (6 bases). Germline V gene data show CDR1 as DFQATT and CDR2 as SNEGSKA (reference sequence). The CDR3 sequence is 15 residues long. The CDR3 here is CIARDRGSVDYEQYF. The CDR3 DNA is TGCATCGCTAGAGATCGGGGGTCAGTGGACTACGAGCAGTACTTC.

This clone occurred many times. The rearrangement joins TRBV12-5 to TRBJ2-7, with D perhaps matching TRBD2 (5 bases). CDR1 is LGHNT, CDR2 FRNRAP, per germline. Trimming shortened V by 0 bases and J by 8 bases, and 11 bases separated the two germline ends. The CDR3 is made up of 13 amino acids. The chain's CDR3 is CASGLVERVQQYF. CDR3 sequence (DNA): TGTGCTAGTGGTTTGGTAGAGAGGGTGCAGCAGTACTTC. Supplemented by reference TRBV12-5 and TRBJ2-7, the full variable domain reads DARVTQTPRHKVTEMGQEVTMRCQPILGHNTVFWYRQTMMQGLELLAYFRNRAPLDDSGMPKDRFSAEMPDATLATLKIQPSEPRDSAVYFCASGLVERVQQYFGPGTRLTVT.

Within the sample, this clone is medium-sized (0.01 to 0.1%). J is TRBJ1-1 and V is TRBV6-5; no clear D. The germline V gene encodes CDR1 MNHEY and CDR2 SVGAGI. The CDR3 totals 14 residues. Trimming shortened V by 0 bases and J by 1 base, and 6 bases separated the two germline ends. The CDR3 bases are TGTGCCAGCAGTTACTCAGGGAGGAACACTGAAGCTTTCTTT. Its translation is CASSYSGRNTEAFF.

This sequence joins TRBV5-6 and TRBJ2-7; tentative D call: TRBD1 (6 bases). The CDR3 has 15 amino acids. V was trimmed by 4 bases and J by 5 bases, leaving 19 bases between them. The germline gives CDR1 SGHDT, CDR2 YYEEEE. The CDR3 region is CASSPRGTQPNEQYF. The CDR3 coding sequence is TGTGCCAGCAGCCCGAGGGGGACCCAGCCCAACGAGCAGTACTTC.

This clone was picked up many times. The chain links TRBV24-1 to TRBJ1-1; possible D gene TRBD1, 5 bases. CDR1 is KGHDR and CDR2 is SFDVKD in the germline V gene. Trimming shortened V by 4 bases and J by 5 bases, and 19 bases separated the two germline ends. The CDR3 runs 16 residues. CDR3 sequence (DNA): TGTGCCACCAGTGAGATATACGCCAAAGAGGGGACTGAAGCTTTCTTT. Encoded protein: CATSEIYAKEGTEAFF.

The chain couples TRBV5-1 to TRBJ2-6; the D gene is possibly TRBD1 (5 bases). Germline CDR1 reads SGHRS; CDR2 reads YFSETQ. The CDR3 is 15 residues long. Trimming cost V 2 bases and J 6 bases, with 12 bases left between them. CDR3 residues: CASSLGAPEANVLTF. In nucleotides, the CDR3 is TGCGCCAGCAGCTTAGGGGCCCCAGAGGCCAACGTCCTGACTTTC.

CDR3: CASSQDLRGPGEKLFF. CDR3 sequence (DNA): TGTGCCAGCAGCCAAGACTTGAGGGGGCCGGGGGAAAAACTGTTTTTT. This chain links TRBV4-2 with TRBJ1-4; 7 nucleotides line up with TRBD1. The germline V gene has CDR1 LGHNA and CDR2 YNFKEQ. The CDR3 is made up of 16 amino acids. V shed 0 bases, J shed 8 bases, and the junction held 9 bases outside the gene matches.

This clone was seen just once. This chain connects TRBV14 to TRBJ2-5; the D gene is possibly TRBD2 (6 bases). The CDR3 is 15 amino acids. V was clipped by 4 bases and J by 5 bases, with 17 bases between them. Germline V CDR1 and CDR2: SGHDN, FVKESK. CDR3 amino acids: CASSPGGGNRETQYF. The CDR3 nucleotides read TGTGCCAGCAGCCCCGGCGGAGGGAATAGGGAGACCCAGTACTTC.

The sample holds many counts of this clone. The chain uses TRBV2 and TRBJ1-1; D is perhaps TRBD1 (6 bases). Germline V gene lookup returns CDR1 SNHLY and CDR2 FYNNEI. The CDR3 length is 14 residues. Trimming shortened V by 2 bases and J by 3 bases, and 10 bases separated the two germline ends. The CDR3 coding sequence is TGTGCCAGCAGTGAACAGGGGTTCTACACTGAAGCTTTCTTT. Amino acid sequence: CASSEQGFYTEAFF.

The genes are TRBV28 and TRBJ1-5; D remains unclear. This CDR3 contains 14 residues. V dropped 5 bases and J dropped 0 bases, with 8 bases sitting between them. Germline V CDR1 and CDR2: MDHEN, SYDVKM. Here the CDR3 DNA reads TGTGCCAGCAGTCCGGGGAATAGCAATCAGCCCCAGCATTTT. This translates into CASSPGNSNQPQHF.

In this sample, this clone turned up once. This could be a read error, since a much larger clone is one nucleotide away. This CDR3 is also generated by other DNA sequences in the sample. This chain uses TRBV20-1 with TRBJ1-6; TRBD1 matches 7 bases. The CDR3 length is 15 residues. The germline V gene encodes CDR1 DFQATT and CDR2 SNEGSKA (reference sequence). Trimming took 3 bases from V and 7 from J; bases not matched to a gene: 9. The CDR3 spells CSARDLGDSNSPLHF. CDR3 DNA sequence: TGCAGTGCTAGGGATCTTGGGGACAGCAATTCACCCCTCCACTTT.

Only a few counts were recorded for this clone. The junction does not match germline at one end; this may be a read error. The chain combines TRBV10-1 with TRBJ2-2; D not resolved. Per germline, CDR1 WNHNN and CDR2 SYGVQD (reference sequence). This CDR3 contains 15 residues. CDR3 protein: CASSESAANTGELFF. The CDR3 DNA follows: TGCGCTAGCAGTGAGTCGGCGGCGAACACCGGGGAGCTGTTTTTT.

By sample share, this clone is medium-sized. The chain is built from TRBV6-1 and TRBJ2-2; D unclear. The CDR3 is made up of 15 amino acids. From germline, CDR1 is MNHNS and CDR2 SASEGT. V was trimmed by 5 bases and J by 1 base, leaving 11 bases between them. The CDR3 region has the DNA TGTGCCAGCAGTTTTAAACGACAGAACACCGGGGAGCTGTTTTTT. It specifies CASSFKRQNTGELFF.

This clone counts as medium-sized. The chain employs TRBV11-2 and TRBJ2-1; 8 positions match TRBD2. Germline V lookup: CDR1 SGHAT, CDR2 FQNNGV. After removal of 2 bases from V and 8 bases from J, the junction contained 8 bases not matched to a gene. The CDR3 has 15 amino acids. The CDR3 loop reads CASSLRTSRRYEQFF. DNA for the CDR3: TGTGCCAGCAGCTTAAGGACTAGCCGCCGGTATGAGCAGTTCTTC.

This clone was observed a handful of times. This chain uses TRBV30 with TRBJ1-1, with D maybe TRBD1 (5 bases). The CDR3 runs to 13 residues. Germline V gene data show CDR1 as GTSNPN and CDR2 as SVGIG (reference sequence). V was cut by 2 bases and J by 4 bases, with 11 bases left in between. CDR3 amino acids: CAWSSQRGTEAFF. In DNA form, the CDR3 reads TGTGCCTGGAGTTCTCAGAGGGGCACTGAAGCTTTCTTT.

V gene TRBV10-3 combines with J gene TRBJ2-7; TRBD2 matches 7 bases. CDR1 is ENHRY, CDR2 SYGVKD, per germline. After removal of 10 bases from V and 4 bases from J, the junction contained 13 bases not matched to a gene. The CDR3 runs 14 residues. Here the CDR3 reads CATSLTAGVYEQYF. The CDR3 region has the DNA TGTGCCACATCCTTAACCGCGGGAGTTTACGAGCAGTACTTC.

By sample share, this clone is medium-sized. The chain recombines TRBV7-9 with TRBJ2-7; the D gene could be TRBD1 or TRBD2 (5 bases each). Germline assignment: CDR1 SEHNR and CDR2 FQNEAQ (reference sequence). V was cut by 6 bases and J by 5 bases, with 14 bases left in between. The CDR3 consists of 13 residues. CDR3 loop: CASRSGQGDEQYF. CDR3 bases: TGTGCCAGCAGATCAGGCCAGGGAGACGAGCAGTACTTC.

The CDR3 sequence is CSARDGEGGAYEQYF. CDR3 in DNA: TGCAGTGCTAGAGATGGAGAAGGGGGCGCTTACGAGCAGTACTTC. The genes are TRBV20-1 and TRBJ2-7, with 7 bases aligning to TRBD1. This CDR3 is built from 15 residues. Germline V gene data show CDR1 as DFQATT and CDR2 as SNEGSKA (reference sequence). Trimming at V came to 0 bases and at J to 4 bases, leaving 9 bases not matched to a gene.

This clone has ten or more counts. The chain carries TRBV27 and TRBJ1-5; TRBD1 is a possible D gene (6 bases). This CDR3 has 13 amino acids. The V and J ends lost 3 bases and 10 bases respectively, with 13 bases between them. Germline V CDR1 and CDR2: MNHEY, SMNVEV (reference sequence). For the CDR3, the DNA is TGTGCCAGCAGTTTGTCACAAGGGGGACCCCAGCATTTT. Protein: CASSLSQGGPQHF.

A remark on this clone: One junction end disagrees with the germline gene, perhaps due to a read error. The V and J genes are TRBV2 and TRBJ2-3; D possibly corresponds to TRBD2 (5 bases). From germline, CDR1 is SNHLY and CDR2 FYNNEI. The CDR3 contains 15 residues. CDR3 in amino acids: CASSSNTKLGDTQYF. Written as DNA, the CDR3 is TGTGCCAGCAGTTCTAATACAAAACTGGGAGATACGCAGTACTTT.

In this sample, this clone turned up a few times. The chain has TRBV7-6 and TRBJ2-1, with 9 bases identical to TRBD1. The CDR3 extends over 14 amino acids. V was pared by 2 bases and J by 8 bases, with 4 bases of the junction left unmatched. Germline CDR1 reads SGHVS; CDR2 reads FNYEAQ. The CDR3 reads CASSLSQGADEQFF. CDR3 bases: TGTGCCAGCAGCTTATCACAGGGGGCGGATGAGCAGTTCTTC. Combining the CDR3 with reference TRBV7-6 and TRBJ2-1 gives the whole variable domain GAGVSQSPRYKVTKRGQDVALRCDPISGHVSLYWYRQALGQGPEFLTYFNYEAQQDKSGLPNDRFSAERPEGSISTLTIQRTEQRDSAMYRCASSLSQGADEQFFGPGTRLTVL.

V is TRBV6-1 and J is TRBJ2-1; a possible D gene is TRBD1 (6 bases). Germline CDR1 and CDR2: MNHNS and SASEGT. The CDR3 sequence is 12 residues long. Trimming pared 3 bases from V and 8 bases from J, leaving 8 bases between. The CDR3 is CASSDRGDEQFF. In DNA form, the CDR3 reads TGTGCCAGCAGTGACAGGGGCGATGAGCAGTTCTTC.

This clone was picked up many times. The chain carries TRBV19 and TRBJ2-7; 9 bases map to TRBD2. After removal of 5 bases from V and 5 bases from J, the junction contained 7 bases not matched to a gene. The CDR3 spans 14 residues. CDR1 and CDR2 (germline): LNHDA, SQIVND (reference sequence). As DNA, the CDR3 is TGTGCCAGTAGTCCATTAGCGGGAGCTCACGAGCAGTACTTC. Translated: CASSPLAGAHEQYF.

The CDR3 protein is CATQAMLQGTEAFF. In nucleotides, the CDR3 is TGTGCCACCCAGGCCATGCTACAGGGAACTGAAGCTTTCTTT. The gene calls are TRBV6-1 and TRBJ1-1, with D perhaps TRBD1 (6 bases). The germline V and J ends were trimmed by 10 bases and 5 bases, with 20 bases remaining between them. From germline, CDR1 is MNHNS and CDR2 SASEGT. There are 14 residues in the CDR3.

The gene calls are TRBV14 and TRBJ2-3, with a possible D match to TRBD2 (6 bases). Germline V CDR1 and CDR2: SGHDN, FVKESK. The CDR3 has 17 amino acids. V shed 0 bases and J shed 0 bases, with 13 bases lying between them. CDR3: CASSQDVASVSTDTQYF. The CDR3 nucleotides read TGTGCCAGCAGCCAAGATGTGGCTAGCGTAAGCACAGATACGCAGTATTTT.

The genes are TRBV7-2 and TRBJ2-7; 11 positions match TRBD2. The germline CDR1 and CDR2 sequences are SGHTA and FQGNSA. J gave up 9 bases and V 4 bases, and 8 bases lay outside the gene matches. The CDR3 runs to 14 residues. CDR3: CASSSRLAGMGQYF. The CDR3 DNA reads TGTGCCAGCAGCTCGAGACTAGCGGGAATGGGGCAGTACTTC.

This clone was seen a single time. The V and J genes are TRBV20-1 and TRBJ2-2; D not certain. Germline V gives CDR1 DFQATT, CDR2 SNEGSKA (reference sequence). V was pared by 1 base and J by 4 bases, with 7 bases between. The CDR3 spans 13 residues. CDR3 coding DNA: TGCAGTGCTAGAGGGGCTATCACCGGGGAGCTGTTTTTT. This translates into CSARGAITGELFF.